The 10 T cell receptor beta chains given below trace back to one sample, sequenced in a study of T cells in localized non-small cell lung cancer (dated by TCRdb to the early 2020s). The library was produced with the immunoSEQ multiplex PCR assay. In its TCRdb copy, this immuneACCESS table keeps in-frame sequences only and misses some clones. Where compared with another copy, unresolved V genes explain less than half of these, and the others have no known cause. The sample contains tens of thousands of clones, roughly 84% of them found a single time. 1.3% of the sample comes from the top ten. The sample consisted of peripheral blood, taken before any cancer treatment. Receptors originate from an older female donor with stage I lung adenocarcinoma.

V is TRBV18 and J is TRBJ2-1; 16 bases line up with TRBD2. Trimming removed 3 bases from V and 8 bases from J; junction bases left unmatched: 4. CDR1 and CDR2 (germline): KGHSH, LQKENI. CDR3 length: 16 amino acids. The CDR3 is CASSPSGTSGRDEQFF. The CDR3 nucleotides are TGTGCCAGCTCACCGTCTGGGACTAGCGGGAGGGATGAGCAGTTCTTC.

The CDR3 sequence is CATSMLPKDSPQETQYF. The CDR3 DNA follows: TGTGCCACCAGCATGTTGCCCAAGGACAGCCCCCAAGAGACCCAGTACTTC. The chain joins TRBV15 to TRBJ2-5; tentatively, D is TRBD1 (6 bases). The CDR3 consists of 17 residues. Germline-derived CDR1 and CDR2 are LNHNV and YYDKDF (reference sequence). Trimming pared 4 bases from V and 1 base from J, leaving 19 bases between.

This rearrangement joins TRBV4-2 to TRBJ2-4; possibly TRBD1 for D (5 bases). Trimming removed 0 bases at V and 3 bases at J, with 9 bases between. Germline V gene lookup returns CDR1 LGHNA and CDR2 YNFKEQ. CDR3 length equals 15 residues. CDR3 loop: CASSQDGHGKNIQYF. CDR3 nucleotide sequence: TGTGCCAGCAGCCAAGACGGACACGGCAAAAACATTCAGTACTTC.

This clone has only one observation. The CDR3 reads CASSPGTGSYNEQFF. For the CDR3, the DNA is TGCGCCAGCAGTCCCGGGACAGGGTCCTACAATGAGCAGTTCTTC. The chain uses TRBV5-1 and TRBJ2-1, with TRBD1 matching over 9 bases. Trimming took 5 bases from V and 1 from J; bases not matched to a gene: 4. This CDR3 comprises 15 residues. CDR1 and CDR2 from the germline V gene are SGHRS and YFSETQ.

The rearrangement joins TRBV20-1 to TRBJ1-2; TRBD1 agrees at 7 bases. This CDR3 has 11 residues. V shed 6 bases and J 7 bases; nucleotides not matched to a gene: 5. Per germline, CDR1 DFQATT and CDR2 SNEGSKA (reference sequence). CDR3 coding DNA: TGCAGTGCGCCGAGGGACAGTGGCTACACCTTC. The encoded protein is CSAPRDSGYTF.

This rearrangement joins TRBV11-2 to TRBJ2-3; no reliable D call. This CDR3 has 12 residues. Germline-derived CDR1 and CDR2 are SGHAT and FQNNGV. V was clipped by 3 bases and J by 6 bases, with 7 bases between them. The CDR3 is CASSFLPDTQYF. CDR3 in DNA: TGTGCCAGCAGCTTCCTCCCGGATACGCAGTATTTT.

The genes are TRBV7-8 and TRBJ2-1; D unclear. V was trimmed by 1 base and J by 0 bases, leaving 13 bases between them. Germline CDR1 is SGHVS and CDR2 is FQNEAQ. This CDR3 is built from 17 residues. The CDR3 sequence: CASSLVGEASSYNEQFF. The CDR3 DNA is TGTGCCAGCAGCTTAGTTGGCGAGGCTAGCTCCTACAATGAGCAGTTCTTC.

DNA for the CDR3: TGTGCCAGCAGCCAGACAGGCTTCGAGAACACTGAAGCTTTCTTT. It yields the protein CASSQTGFENTEAFF. The chain has TRBV14 and TRBJ1-1, with TRBD1 as a possible D gene (6 bases). Germline CDR1 SGHDN, CDR2 FVKESK. V shed 3 bases and J shed 1 base, with 12 bases lying between them. This CDR3 is 15 amino acids long.

This chain connects TRBV9 to TRBJ1-1; D gene uncertain. The CDR3 length is 15 residues. Trimming took 0 bases from V and 4 from J, leaving 13 bases between them. CDR1 is SGDLS, CDR2 YYNGEE, per germline. The CDR3 DNA is TGTGCCAGCAGCGTAGGGGATCTTGGAGGCACTGAAGCTTTCTTT. Translated: CASSVGDLGGTEAFF.

This chain uses TRBV25-1 with TRBJ2-5; D ambiguous. The length of the CDR3 is 12 residues. CDR1 and CDR2 (germline): MGHDK, SYGVNS. The germline V and J ends were trimmed by 8 bases and 5 bases, with 12 bases remaining between them. In nucleotides, the CDR3 is TGTGCCAGCCGGCGCGGTGGGGAGACCCAGTACTTC. Its protein is CASRRGGETQYF. Supplemented by reference TRBV25-1 and TRBJ2-5, the full variable domain reads EADIYQTPRYLVIGTGKKITLECSQTMGHDKMYWYQQDPGMELHLIHYSYGVNSTEKGDLSSESTVSRIRTEHFPLTLESARPSHTSQYLCASRRGGETQYFGPGTRLLVL.